This T cell receptor (beta chain) was sequenced during a study of T cell changes during pregnancy in multiple sclerosis. TCRdb's table, derived via immunoSEQ multiplex PCR, lists solely in-frame clones and lacks some. The table has around 60,000 clones, just over 90% seen once. CDR3 length equals 18 residues. Germline CDR1 and CDR2: LGHNT and FRNRAP. The V and J ends lost 0 bases and 0 bases, in that order; junction bases with no gene match: 10. The sequence was collected from a female donor with multiple sclerosis, enrolled in a pregnancy study. The sample was CD4+ T cells from peripheral blood mononuclear cells, taken before pregnancy. The rearrangement uses TRBV12-5 and TRBJ1-2, with 7 positions matching TRBD1. The CDR3 protein is CASGLVLGDRDSNYGYTF. The CDR3 DNA is TGTGCTAGTGGTTTGGTACTCGGAGACAGGGACTCTAACTATGGCTACACCTTC.